These 8 T cell receptor beta chains came from one sample sequenced in a study of OX40 agonist ivuxolimab in advanced cancers. TCRdb's copy holds only in-frame clones and misses some; the assay was immunoSEQ multiplex PCR. The table includes over 75,000 clones, 90% detected once. The sample consisted of CD4+ or CD8+ T cells sorted from blood, taken in a trial of the OX40 agonist ivuxolimab. The source is an adult with an advanced solid tumor such as melanoma, head and neck, liver or kidney cancer.

The V and J genes are TRBV2 and TRBJ1-2; D perhaps matches TRBD1 (6 bases). V was clipped by 2 bases and J by 1 base, with 8 bases between them. The CDR3 covers 14 residues. Germline assignment: CDR1 SNHLY and CDR2 FYNNEI. In DNA form, the CDR3 reads TGTGCCAGCAGTGAAAACAGGGTTAACTATGGCTACACCTTC. Its translation: CASSENRVNYGYTF.

The J gene is TRBJ2-7, the V gene TRBV7-6; 8 nucleotides line up with TRBD1. The germline CDR1 and CDR2 sequences are SGHVS and FNYEAQ. Unmatched junction bases numbered 5, after V lost 4 bases and J lost 3 bases. The CDR3 length is 14 residues. The CDR3 spells CASSSNGQGYEQYF. The CDR3 nucleotides read TGTGCCAGCAGCTCGAACGGACAGGGCTACGAGCAGTACTTC.

This clone was observed a single time. This sequence joins TRBV30 and TRBJ1-2; 9 bases are a match to TRBD1. The CDR3 covers 13 residues. Germline trimming cut 8 bases from V and 1 base from J; bases unmatched to any gene: 5. CDR1 GTSNPN and CDR2 SVGIG come from the germline V gene (reference sequence). The chain's CDR3 is CAQTGGDNYGYTF. CDR3 nucleotide sequence: TGTGCCCAAACAGGGGGCGATAACTATGGCTACACCTTC.

The J gene is TRBJ2-7, the V gene TRBV4-1; the D is unclear. In germline, CDR1 is MGHRA, CDR2 YSYEKL. The CDR3 runs 16 residues. V shed 0 bases and J shed 4 bases, with 16 bases lying between them. DNA of the CDR3: TGCGCCAGCAGCCAAGATCTTGACGGCTCCCCTTACGAGCAGTACTTC. This encodes CASSQDLDGSPYEQYF.

This clone has only one observation. The chain carries TRBV11-3 and TRBJ2-5; no reliable D call. This CDR3 has 11 residues. V was cut by 5 bases and J by 5 bases, with 6 bases left in between. CDR1 and CDR2 from the germline V gene are SGHNT and YENEEA. The CDR3 DNA reads TGTGCCAGCAGCGGCCGGGAGACCCAGTACTTC. This encodes CASSGRETQYF. Full variable domain (outside the CDR3, taken from reference TRBV11-3 and TRBJ2-5): EAGVVQSPRYKIIEKKQPVAFWCNPISGHNTLYWYLQNLGQGPELLIRYENEEAVDDSQLPKDRFSAERLKGVDSTLKIQPAELGDSAVYLCASSGRETQYFGPGTRLLVL.

The chain links TRBV19 to TRBJ1-2, with 8 bases matching TRBD1. V dropped 1 base and J dropped 6; count of bases not matched to a gene: 7. This CDR3 comprises 15 residues. Germline V gene data show CDR1 as LNHDA and CDR2 as SQIVND (reference sequence). The CDR3 DNA is TGTGCCAGTAGTATAGTTGGGGACAGGAGGGATGGCTACACCTTC. The encoded protein is CASSIVGDRRDGYTF.

The rearrangement uses TRBV6-1 and TRBJ2-3; D call uncertain. V was clipped by 4 bases and J by 6 bases, with 8 bases between them. CDR1 MNHNS and CDR2 SASEGT come from the germline V gene. The CDR3 is made up of 12 amino acids. The CDR3 protein is CASSVRGDTQYF. The CDR3 bases are TGTGCCAGCAGTGTACGTGGCGATACGCAGTATTTT.

The CDR3 loop reads CASSERSRRPYEQYF. The DNA of the CDR3 is TGTGCCAGCAGTGAGAGGTCTCGGCGCCCCTACGAGCAGTACTTC. The genes are TRBV6-4 and TRBJ2-7; unclear D gene. Trimming left V 3 bases short and J 2 bases short, with 14 bases between. CDR3 length: 15 residues. The germline gives CDR1 MRHNA, CDR2 SNTAGT.